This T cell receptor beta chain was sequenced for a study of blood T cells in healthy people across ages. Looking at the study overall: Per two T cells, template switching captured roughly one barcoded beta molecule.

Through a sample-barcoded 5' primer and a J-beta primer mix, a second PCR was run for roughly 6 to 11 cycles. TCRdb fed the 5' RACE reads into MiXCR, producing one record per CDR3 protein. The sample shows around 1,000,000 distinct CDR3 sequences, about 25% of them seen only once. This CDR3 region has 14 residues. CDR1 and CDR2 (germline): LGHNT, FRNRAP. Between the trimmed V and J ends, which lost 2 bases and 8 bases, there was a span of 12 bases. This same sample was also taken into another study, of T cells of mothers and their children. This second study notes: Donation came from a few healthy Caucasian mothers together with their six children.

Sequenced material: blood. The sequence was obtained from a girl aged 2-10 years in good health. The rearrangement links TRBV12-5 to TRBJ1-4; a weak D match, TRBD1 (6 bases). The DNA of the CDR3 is TGTGCTAGTGGTTTGTCGGGGGGCCGAGAAAAACTGTTTTTT. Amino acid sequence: CASGLSGGREKLFF.